Listed here are 14 T cell receptor beta chains from one sample, sequenced in a study of shared clonotypes between healthy human individuals. The data were produced by immunoSEQ multiplex PCR, yet TCRdb's version contains in-frame clones alone and is incomplete. Of over a million clones listed, 78% were seen once; the top ten hold more than 0.5%. Sequenced input: memory CD4+ T cells from PBMCs. The subset here: CD45RA-negative fraction. The receptor source for this set is a young man in good health. Some clones in this sample may be carry-over from other donors' samples.

V gene TRBV4-2 combines with J gene TRBJ2-1; TRBD2 agrees at 11 bases. Germline lookup yields CDR1 LGHNA and CDR2 YNFKEQ. With 5 bases clipped from V and 13 bases from J, the junction kept 13 bases outside the gene matches. The CDR3 runs 15 residues. The chain's CDR3 is CASSEGLADEPHQFF. The CDR3 region has the DNA TGTGCCAGCAGCGAGGGACTAGCGGACGAGCCACATCAGTTCTTC.

CDR3 coding DNA: TGTGCCAGAAGCTTGAGGAGCTCGGCGGGAGGATATTACAATGAGCAGTTCTTC. It translates to CARSLRSSAGGYYNEQFF. The V and J genes are TRBV5-3 and TRBJ2-1, with 8 bases that match TRBD2. TRBV5-3 is sorted into the ORF group, with uncertain function. The CDR3 is 18 residues long. With 1 base clipped from V and 4 bases from J, the junction kept 13 bases outside the gene matches.

This chain links TRBV23-1 with TRBJ1-5; 8 nucleotides agree with TRBD1. TRBV23-1 is classed as an ORF, of uncertain function. The CDR3 is 12 residues long. With 10 bases clipped from V and 4 bases from J, the junction kept 3 bases outside the gene matches. The CDR3: CATRGRNQPQHF. The CDR3 nucleotides are TGCGCCACCAGGGGGCGAAATCAGCCCCAGCATTTT.

This clone was counted a few times. This chain connects TRBV18 to TRBJ2-5; D unclear. Trimming took off 1 base at V and 1 base at J, with 16 bases between the two ends. The V gene's germline CDR1 is KGHSH and CDR2 LQKENI. This CDR3 has 17 amino acids. CDR3 sequence (DNA): TGTGCCAGCTCACCACGAGAAGTTGTTACCTCCCAAGAGACCCAGTACTTC. Translated: CASSPREVVTSQETQYF.

The chain couples TRBV27 to TRBJ2-7, with 15 nucleotides matching TRBD2. Per the germline V gene, CDR1 is MNHEY and CDR2 is SMNVEV (reference sequence). Germline trimming cut 6 bases from V and 5 bases from J; bases unmatched to any gene: 2. The CDR3 runs to 14 residues. The CDR3 DNA sequence: TGTGCCAGCAGGGGACTAGCGGGAGGTCACGAGCAGTACTTC. This codes for CASRGLAGGHEQYF.

This chain connects TRBV7-9 to TRBJ2-6; D could derive from TRBD1 or TRBD2 (5 bases each). Trimming took 5 bases from V and 0 from J, leaving 11 bases between them. CDR3 length: 16 residues. Germline V gene lookup returns CDR1 SEHNR and CDR2 FQNEAQ (reference sequence). CDR3 loop: CASSPGRSSGANVLTF. The CDR3 coding sequence is TGTGCCAGCAGCCCGGGACGGAGCTCTGGGGCCAACGTCCTGACTTTC. The full variable domain, with the rest looked up from reference TRBV7-9 and TRBJ2-6, is DTGVSQNPRHKITKRGQNVTFRCDPISEHNRLYWYRQTLGQGPEFLTYFQNEAQLEKSRLLSDRFSAERPKGSFSTLEIQRTEQGDSAMYLCASSPGRSSGANVLTFGAGSRLTVL.

V gene TRBV6-5 combines with J gene TRBJ1-2; D not certain. This CDR3 is 13 amino acids long. Per germline, CDR1 MNHEY and CDR2 SVGAGI. With 4 bases removed from V and 4 bases from J, the gap between germline ends came to 10 bases. The CDR3 region has the DNA TGTGCCAGCAGTTTTGGTGGAACCTATGGCTACACCTTC. This codes for CASSFGGTYGYTF.

The rearrangement uses TRBV28 and TRBJ1-5; D is unresolved. CDR1 is MDHEN and CDR2 is SYDVKM in the germline V gene. The CDR3 is 15 residues long. The V end lost 5 bases, the J end lost 3 bases, and 14 bases lay between the germline ends. CDR3 residues: CASSTQGRANQPQHF. The CDR3 DNA follows: TGTGCCAGCAGTACCCAAGGGAGGGCCAATCAGCCCCAGCATTTT. The whole variable domain, remainder taken from reference TRBV28 and TRBJ1-5, is DVKVTQSSRYLVKRTGEKVFLECVQDMDHENMFWYRQDPGLGLRLIYFSYDVKMKEKGDIPEGYSVSREKKERFSLILESASTNQTSMYLCASSTQGRANQPQHFGDGTRLSIL.

This clone was observed a single time. The chain uses TRBV5-5 and TRBJ2-3; the match to TRBD1 covers 8 bases. There are 16 residues in the CDR3. Germline V gene lookup returns CDR1 SGHKS and CDR2 YYEKEE (reference sequence). The V segment lost 3 bases and the J segment 2 bases; nucleotides outside the gene matches: 8. CDR3 sequence reads: CASSYGTGVLTDTQYF. The DNA for the CDR3 is TGTGCCAGCAGCTATGGGACAGGCGTACTCACAGATACGCAGTATTTT.

J is TRBJ1-2 and V is TRBV5-1, with TRBD1 matching 8 bases. Per the germline V gene, CDR1 is SGHRS and CDR2 is YFSETQ. The CDR3 totals 14 residues. With V trimmed by 6 bases and J by 0 bases, 4 bases remained unmatched. CDR3 DNA sequence: TGCGCCAGCACGGACAGGGACTCTAACTATGGCTACACCTTC. Residues: CASTDRDSNYGYTF.

The chain is built from TRBV28 and TRBJ2-4; 7 bases map to TRBD1. The CDR3 is 15 residues long. In germline, CDR1 is MDHEN, CDR2 SYDVKM. With 4 bases clipped from V and 6 bases from J, the junction kept 9 bases outside the gene matches. The CDR3 sequence: CASSSPMAGGNIQYF. CDR3 DNA: TGTGCCAGCAGTTCCCCAATGGCAGGGGGAAACATTCAGTACTTC.

The chain joins TRBV11-2 to TRBJ1-1; D is uncertain. The germline V and J ends were trimmed by 5 bases and 1 base, with 8 bases remaining between them. The CDR3 has 13 amino acids. Looked up from germline, CDR1 is SGHAT and CDR2 is FQNNGV. For the CDR3, the DNA is TGTGCCAGCAGCCGGAGGGCGAACACTGAAGCTTTCTTT. Translated: CASSRRANTEAFF.

DNA for the CDR3: TGTGCCAGCAGTGAAGCAGGGAAGGTGAACACTGAAGCTTTCTTT. Its translation is CASSEAGKVNTEAFF. This chain links TRBV25-1 with TRBJ1-1; D might be TRBD1 (5 bases). Germline V gene data show CDR1 as MGHDK and CDR2 as SYGVNS. V lost 2 bases and J 0 bases, leaving 10 bases between the germline ends. This CDR3 region has 15 residues.

The chain couples TRBV5-1 to TRBJ2-3, with 9 bases lining up with TRBD2. The ends lost 3 bases at V and 1 base at J; junction bases unmatched: 6. The CDR3 runs to 16 residues. Germline CDR1 is SGHRS and CDR2 is YFSETQ. DNA for the CDR3: TGCGCCAGCAGCTCCCTAGCGGGGCCCGGCACAGATACGCAGTATTTT. Protein sequence: CASSSLAGPGTDTQYF.